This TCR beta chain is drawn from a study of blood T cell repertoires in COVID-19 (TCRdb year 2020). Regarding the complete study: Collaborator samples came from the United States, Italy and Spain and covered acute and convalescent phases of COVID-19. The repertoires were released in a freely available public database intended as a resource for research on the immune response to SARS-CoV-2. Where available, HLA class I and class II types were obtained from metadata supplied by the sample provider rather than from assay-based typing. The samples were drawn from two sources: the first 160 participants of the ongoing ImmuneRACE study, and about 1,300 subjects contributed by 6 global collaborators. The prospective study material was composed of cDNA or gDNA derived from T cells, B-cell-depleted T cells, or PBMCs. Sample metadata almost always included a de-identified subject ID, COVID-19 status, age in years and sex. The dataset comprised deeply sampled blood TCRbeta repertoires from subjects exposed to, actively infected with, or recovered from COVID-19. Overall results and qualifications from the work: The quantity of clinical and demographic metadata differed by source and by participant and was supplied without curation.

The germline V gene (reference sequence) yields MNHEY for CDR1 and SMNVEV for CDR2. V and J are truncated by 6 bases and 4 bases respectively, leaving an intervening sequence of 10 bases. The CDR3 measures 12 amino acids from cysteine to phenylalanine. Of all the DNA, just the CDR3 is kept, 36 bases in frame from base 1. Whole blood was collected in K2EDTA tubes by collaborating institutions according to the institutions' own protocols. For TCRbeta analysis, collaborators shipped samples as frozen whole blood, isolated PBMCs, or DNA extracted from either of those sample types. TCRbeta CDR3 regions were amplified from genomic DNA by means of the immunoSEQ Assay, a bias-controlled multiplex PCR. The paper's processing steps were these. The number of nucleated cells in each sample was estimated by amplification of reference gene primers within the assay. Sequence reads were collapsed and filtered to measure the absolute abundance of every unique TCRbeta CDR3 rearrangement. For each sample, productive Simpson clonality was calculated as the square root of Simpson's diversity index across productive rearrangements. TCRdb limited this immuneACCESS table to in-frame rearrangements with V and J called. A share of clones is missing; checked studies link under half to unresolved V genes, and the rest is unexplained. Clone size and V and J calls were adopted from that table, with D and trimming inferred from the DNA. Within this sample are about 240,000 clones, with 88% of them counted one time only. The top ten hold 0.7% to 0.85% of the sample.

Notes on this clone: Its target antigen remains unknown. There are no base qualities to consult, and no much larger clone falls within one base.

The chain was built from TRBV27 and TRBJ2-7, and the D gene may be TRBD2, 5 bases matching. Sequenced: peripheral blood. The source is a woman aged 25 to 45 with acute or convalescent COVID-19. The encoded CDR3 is CASSPSGYEQYF. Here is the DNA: TGTGCCAGCAGCCCGAGCGGTTACGAGCAGTACTTC.